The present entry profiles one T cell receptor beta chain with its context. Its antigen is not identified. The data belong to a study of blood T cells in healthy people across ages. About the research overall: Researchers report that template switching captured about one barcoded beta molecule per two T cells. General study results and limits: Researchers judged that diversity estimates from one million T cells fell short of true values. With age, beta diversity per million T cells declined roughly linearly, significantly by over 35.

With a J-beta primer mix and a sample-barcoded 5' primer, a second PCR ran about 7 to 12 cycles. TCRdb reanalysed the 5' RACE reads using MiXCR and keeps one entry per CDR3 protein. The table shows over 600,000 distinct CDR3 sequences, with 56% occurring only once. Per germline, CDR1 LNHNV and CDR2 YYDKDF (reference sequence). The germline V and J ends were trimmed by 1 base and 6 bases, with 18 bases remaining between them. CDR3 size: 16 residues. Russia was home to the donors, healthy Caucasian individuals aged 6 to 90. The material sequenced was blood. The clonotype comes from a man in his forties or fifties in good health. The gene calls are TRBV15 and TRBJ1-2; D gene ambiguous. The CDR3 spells CATSRAPMSGVNGYTF. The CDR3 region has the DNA TGTGCCACCAGCAGAGCCCCTATGTCCGGGGTAAATGGCTACACCTTC.